The 32 T cell receptor beta chains presented below share a single source sample, sequenced in a study of OX40 agonist ivuxolimab in advanced cancers. Libraries were prepared by immunoSEQ multiplex PCR; TCRdb keeps only in-frame clonotypes and omits some of them. The sample yields tens of thousands of clones, around 85% seen once. The material sequenced was CD4+ or CD8+ T cells sorted from blood, taken in a trial of the OX40 agonist ivuxolimab. The receptors were sampled from an adult with an advanced solid tumor such as melanoma, head and neck, liver or kidney cancer.

This chain links TRBV19 with TRBJ1-1; TRBD1 is a possible D gene (5 bases). The CDR3 loop spans 13 amino acids. Trimming took off 3 bases at V and 11 bases at J, with 16 bases between the two ends. CDR1 is LNHDA, CDR2 SQIVND, per germline (reference sequence). Written as DNA, the CDR3 is TGTGCCAGTAGTATCTTCCGGGACGGTGAGGCTTTCTTT. Protein sequence: CASSIFRDGEAFF.

The CDR3 here is CSVVRGPTYEQYF. In nucleotides, the CDR3 is TGCAGCGTTGTTCGTGGACCCACCTACGAGCAGTACTTC. The rearrangement uses TRBV29-1 and TRBJ2-7, with D hard to call. With 4 bases removed from V and 2 bases from J, the gap between germline ends came to 12 bases. The CDR3 covers 13 residues. From germline, CDR1 is SQVTM and CDR2 ANQGSEA.

V usage is TRBV29-1 and J usage is TRBJ1-1; 8 bases are shared with TRBD1. V shed 5 bases, J shed 4 bases, and the junction held 3 bases outside the gene matches. The CDR3 loop spans 12 amino acids. CDR1 is SQVTM and CDR2 is ANQGSEA in the germline V gene. CDR3 DNA: TGCAGCGTTTCAACAGGGGGCACTGAAGCTTTCTTT. Protein sequence: CSVSTGGTEAFF.

The rearrangement links TRBV7-8 to TRBJ2-7, with 14 bases matching TRBD2. The germline V gene encodes CDR1 SGHVS and CDR2 FQNEAQ. After removal of 5 bases from V and 2 bases from J, the junction contained 14 bases not matched to a gene. The CDR3 covers 19 residues. CDR3 nucleotide sequence: TGTGCCAGCAGCCCTCGATTCGGACTAGCGGGAGGTTGGACCTACGAGCAGTACTTC. Its protein product is CASSPRFGLAGGWTYEQYF. The whole variable domain, filled in from reference TRBV7-8 and TRBJ2-7, reads GAGVSQSPRYKVAKRGQDVALRCDPISGHVSLFWYQQALGQGPEFLTYFQNEAQLDKSGLPSDRFFAERPEGSVSTLKIQRTQQEDSAVYLCASSPRFGLAGGWTYEQYFGPGTRLTVT.

This clone is a singleton in its sample. The V call is TRBV30, the J call TRBJ1-1; D might be TRBD1 (5 bases). The germline gives CDR1 GTSNPN, CDR2 SVGIG (reference sequence). Trimming stripped 3 bases from V and 4 bases from J, with 9 bases between. The CDR3 has 12 residues. CDR3 coding DNA: TGTGCCTGGAGCCCAGGGAGCACTGAAGCTTTCTTT. This codes for CAWSPGSTEAFF. Full variable domain (outside the CDR3, taken from reference TRBV30 and TRBJ1-1): SQTIHQWPATLVQPVGSPLSLECTVEGTSNPNLYWYRQAAGRGLQLLFYSVGIGQISSEVPQNLSASRPQDRQFILSSKKLLLSDSGFYLCAWSPGSTEAFFGQGTRLTVV.

This chain joins TRBV7-8 and TRBJ2-7; D perhaps matches TRBD2 (5 bases). Germline V CDR1 and CDR2: SGHVS, FQNEAQ. V was clipped by 1 base and J by 0 bases, with 10 bases between them. The CDR3 sequence is 15 residues long. The CDR3 region has the DNA TGTGCCAGCAGCTTAGAGCGGCAAGGCTCCTACGAGCAGTACTTC. Its protein product is CASSLERQGSYEQYF.

This rearrangement joins TRBV11-2 to TRBJ2-7; D uncertain. CDR1 is SGHAT and CDR2 is FQNNGV in the germline V gene. The V end lost 0 bases, the J end lost 3 bases, and 9 bases lay between the germline ends. The CDR3 extends over 14 amino acids. In DNA, the CDR3 is TGTGCCAGCAGCTTAGATCTGGGGAACTACGAGCAGTACTTC. Translation gives CASSLDLGNYEQYF.

Within the sample, this clone is medium-sized (0.01 to 0.1%). This same CDR3 is encoded by further DNA sequences in the sample. The rearrangement joins TRBV5-1 to TRBJ2-1, with 9 positions matching TRBD2. The V gene end was trimmed by 3 bases and the J gene end by 4 bases; junction bases not matched to a gene: 2. The CDR3 length is 14 residues. Germline-derived CDR1 and CDR2 are SGHRS and YFSETQ. This CDR3 reads CASSSAGGYNEQFF. The DNA of the CDR3 is TGCGCCAGCAGCTCGGCGGGAGGGTACAATGAGCAGTTCTTC.

The rearrangement joins TRBV28 to TRBJ2-7; 13 bases are shared with TRBD2. The V gene's germline CDR1 is MDHEN and CDR2 SYDVKM. V shed 6 bases and J 7 bases; nucleotides not matched to a gene: 18. This CDR3 has 18 amino acids. CDR3: CASRQLAGGGPYDSEQYF. The CDR3 nucleotides are TGTGCCAGCAGACAACTAGCGGGAGGGGGCCCCTACGATTCTGAGCAGTACTTC.

V is TRBV7-9 and J is TRBJ2-1; the D call may be TRBD1 or TRBD2 (5 bases each). Trimming cost V 1 base and J 5 bases, with 12 bases left between them. CDR1 is SEHNR, CDR2 FQNEAQ, per germline (reference sequence). CDR3 size: 15 residues. The DNA for the CDR3 is TGTGCCAGCAGCTTAGTTCGGGACGCGGACAATGAGCAGTTCTTC. Amino acid sequence: CASSLVRDADNEQFF. Supplemented by reference TRBV7-9 and TRBJ2-1, the full variable domain reads DTGVSQNPRHKITKRGQNVTFRCDPISEHNRLYWYRQTLGQGPEFLTYFQNEAQLEKSRLLSDRFSAERPKGSFSTLEIQRTEQGDSAMYLCASSLVRDADNEQFFGPGTRLTVL.

The chain joins TRBV4-2 to TRBJ2-7; D not resolved. Germline V gene sequence: CDR1 LGHNA, CDR2 YNFKEQ. Trimming took 0 bases from V and 0 from J, leaving 12 bases between them. This CDR3 has 16 amino acids. In DNA, the CDR3 is TGTGCCAGCAGCCAAGATCAGGAACTACACTCCTACGAGCAGTACTTC. Its translation: CASSQDQELHSYEQYF.

V usage is TRBV15 and J usage is TRBJ2-7; 7 positions agree with TRBD2. This CDR3 has 15 amino acids. V lost 0 bases and J lost 6; bases outside the gene matches: 8. Germline-derived CDR1 and CDR2 are LNHNV and YYDKDF (reference sequence). In DNA form, the CDR3 reads TGTGCCACCAGCAGAGATATGGGGAGGGGACGCGAGCAGTACTTC. It specifies CATSRDMGRGREQYF.

This clone occurred once. This chain links TRBV4-1 with TRBJ2-5; 10 bases match TRBD2. The junction had 5 bases not matched to a gene; V was cut back by 0 bases and J by 1 base. Germline V gene sequence: CDR1 MGHRA, CDR2 YSYEKL. The CDR3 has 17 amino acids. The CDR3 DNA sequence: TGCGCCAGCAGCCAAGATCGAGCGGGAGGGCTCCAAGAGACCCAGTACTTC. Its translation: CASSQDRAGGLQETQYF.

This clone appeared once. The rearrangement uses TRBV6-5 and TRBJ2-2; 8 bases line up with TRBD2. The germline V gene has CDR1 MNHEY and CDR2 SVGAGI. Trimming took 10 bases from V and 8 from J; bases not matched to a gene: 6. The CDR3 runs to 12 residues. CDR3 nucleotide sequence: TGTGCCACTGGGAGCGGGAGTGGGGAGCTGTTTTTT. Translated: CATGSGSGELFF.

The gene calls are TRBV27 and TRBJ2-1; D unresolved. Per germline, CDR1 MNHEY and CDR2 SMNVEV (reference sequence). The CDR3 contains 13 residues. The V and J ends lost 0 bases and 9 bases respectively, with 9 bases between them. The CDR3 DNA sequence: TGTGCCAGCAGTTTATCATCAGGACGTGAGCAGTTCTTC. Translated, it gives CASSLSSGREQFF.

The chain uses TRBV30 and TRBJ1-2; the D is unclear. This CDR3 has 11 amino acids. The ends were cut back, 5 bases at V and 7 bases at J, with 11 bases in the middle. The V gene's germline CDR1 is GTSNPN and CDR2 SVGIG (reference sequence). The CDR3 here is CAWANMGGYTF. The CDR3, as DNA: TGTGCCTGGGCGAACATGGGTGGCTACACCTTC.

The count of this clone is one. The chain carries TRBV7-9 and TRBJ2-1; perhaps TRBD1 as D (7 bases). V lost 7 bases and J lost 5, with 30 bases in between. Per germline, CDR1 SEHNR and CDR2 FQNEAQ (reference sequence). This CDR3 has 19 amino acids. The CDR3 reads CASKPPPTPGGSLHNEQFF. Here the CDR3 DNA reads TGTGCCAGCAAACCCCCCCCCACCCCAGGGGGGTCGTTGCACAATGAGCAGTTCTTC.

The chain is built from TRBV7-9 and TRBJ2-7; unclear D gene. The CDR3 sequence is 12 residues long. Germline V lookup: CDR1 SEHNR, CDR2 FQNEAQ (reference sequence). Trimming left V 5 bases short and J 5 bases short, with 10 bases between. CDR3 DNA sequence: TGTGCCAGCAGCGATTCTCGACACGAGCAGTACTTC. As protein: CASSDSRHEQYF. Together with reference TRBV7-9 and TRBJ2-7, the CDR3 gives the full variable domain: DTGVSQNPRHKITKRGQNVTFRCDPISEHNRLYWYRQTLGQGPEFLTYFQNEAQLEKSRLLSDRFSAERPKGSFSTLEIQRTEQGDSAMYLCASSDSRHEQYFGPGTRLTVT.

The chain employs TRBV23-1 and TRBJ1-5, with 9 bases lining up with TRBD1. TRBV23-1 is filed as an ORF, its function uncertain. Unmatched junction bases numbered 6, after V lost 0 bases and J lost 3 bases. The CDR3 is made up of 17 amino acids. The CDR3 reads CASSQSRDRDSNQPQHF. The CDR3 coding sequence is TGCGCCAGCAGTCAATCGAGGGACAGGGATTCCAATCAGCCCCAGCATTTT.

This clone was detected a few times. The chain carries TRBV7-6 and TRBJ2-2; no definite D call. Trimming took off 5 bases at V and 9 bases at J, with 16 bases between the two ends. Germline V gene lookup returns CDR1 SGHVS and CDR2 FNYEAQ. There are 14 residues in the CDR3. The CDR3 coding sequence is TGTGCCAGCAGCCCCCCCATCGGTGACCGGGAGCTGTTTTTT. This sequence encodes CASSPPIGDRELFF.

V is TRBV19 and J is TRBJ1-1; D possibly corresponds to TRBD1 (5 bases). The CDR3 contains 15 residues. Germline V gene sequence: CDR1 LNHDA, CDR2 SQIVND (reference sequence). V shed 5 bases and J shed 1 base, with 14 bases lying between them. CDR3 protein: CASSPAIGGNTEAFF. DNA for the CDR3: TGTGCCAGTAGTCCCGCGATTGGGGGGAACACTGAAGCTTTCTTT. Full variable domain (rest looked up from reference TRBV19 and TRBJ1-1): DGGITQSPKYLFRKEGQNVTLSCEQNLNHDAMYWYRQDPGQGLRLIYYSQIVNDFQKGDIAEGYSVSREKKESFPLTVTSAQKNPTAFYLCASSPAIGGNTEAFFGQGTRLTVV.

This clone is deemed medium-sized (0.01 to 0.1%). The rearrangement joins TRBV6-5 to TRBJ1-1; possibly TRBD1 for D (6 bases). The length of the CDR3 is 15 residues. The V and J ends lost 5 bases and 0 bases respectively, with 13 bases between them. Germline V lookup: CDR1 MNHEY, CDR2 SVGAGI. The CDR3 sequence is CASSTGTGLNTEAFF. In DNA form, the CDR3 reads TGTGCCAGCAGTACCGGCACAGGGTTGAACACTGAAGCTTTCTTT.

This chain links TRBV21-1 with TRBJ1-5; no DNA check was done on the table's D call, TRBD1. TRBV21-1 represents a pseudogene. The CDR3 is 17 amino acids. The CDR3 reads CASSKRQGKWSNQPQHF. CDR3 DNA sequence: TGTGCCAGCAGCAAACGTCAGGGAAAGTGGAGCAATCAGCCCCAGCATTTT.

The chain recombines TRBV9 with TRBJ2-3, with D possibly matching TRBD1 (6 bases). Germline V gene lookup returns CDR1 SGDLS and CDR2 YYNGEE. There are 15 residues in the CDR3. V shed 1 base and J shed 5 bases, with 14 bases lying between them. CDR3: CASSVLGAGGDTQYF. The CDR3 DNA follows: TGTGCCAGCAGCGTACTGGGGGCTGGCGGAGATACGCAGTATTTT.

V is TRBV2 and J is TRBJ2-4; possibly TRBD1 for D (6 bases). V shed 6 bases and J shed 7 bases, with 10 bases lying between them. This CDR3 has 12 amino acids. Germline V gene data show CDR1 as SNHLY and CDR2 as FYNNEI. CDR3: CASRGGRNIQYF. CDR3 DNA sequence: TGTGCCAGCAGAGGGGGAAGGAACATTCAGTACTTC.

The chain has TRBV4-1 and TRBJ2-7; TRBD2 matches 7 bases. The CDR3 sequence is 16 residues long. Germline CDR1 reads MGHRA; CDR2 reads YSYEKL. Trimming removed 0 bases from V and 2 bases from J; junction bases left unmatched: 7. The CDR3: CASSQDVTSVTYEQYF. In DNA, the CDR3 is TGCGCCAGCAGCCAAGACGTAACTAGCGTAACCTACGAGCAGTACTTC.

This chain joins TRBV6-7 and TRBJ2-7; 7 nucleotides align to TRBD2. TRBV6-7 is placed among ORFs of uncertain function. J gave up 3 bases and V 2 bases, and 7 bases lay outside the gene matches. The CDR3 runs to 15 residues. Here the CDR3 reads CASSYPERDGYEQYF. In DNA form, the CDR3 reads TGTGCCAGCAGTTACCCGGAGCGGGATGGCTACGAGCAGTACTTC.

The chain links TRBV11-3 to TRBJ2-7; D call uncertain. The germline V gene encodes CDR1 SGHNT and CDR2 YENEEA. The CDR3 is 15 residues long. Trimming pared 1 base from V and 1 base from J, leaving 11 bases between. CDR3: CASSLGPIVSYEQYF. The CDR3, as DNA: TGTGCCAGCAGCTTAGGACCAATAGTTTCCTACGAGCAGTACTTC.

This clone came up a few times. The chain employs TRBV5-4 and TRBJ1-1; TRBD1 aligns across 10 bases. The CDR3 runs to 14 residues. The germline V gene encodes CDR1 SGHNT and CDR2 YYREEE (reference sequence). V lost 5 bases, J lost 4 bases, and 5 bases stayed unmatched. DNA for the CDR3: TGTGCCAGCAGTTGGGGACAGGGGTCCACTGAAGCTTTCTTT. It translates to CASSWGQGSTEAFF.

This clone was detected once. V and J are TRBV6-1 and TRBJ2-1, with D uncertain. Trimming cost V 5 bases and J 1 base, with 6 bases left between them. The CDR3 spans 13 residues. Looked up from germline, CDR1 is MNHNS and CDR2 is SASEGT. In DNA, the CDR3 is TGTGCCAGCAGTAAGGTATCCTACAATGAGCAGTTCTTC. Translating it yields CASSKVSYNEQFF.

The DNA of the CDR3 is TGTGCCAGCAGCTTCCCCCTTTCTGCCGAGCAGTACTTC. This translates into CASSFPLSAEQYF. This chain uses TRBV7-9 with TRBJ2-7; no definite D call. Trimming took off 3 bases at V and 6 bases at J, with 12 bases between the two ends. This CDR3 comprises 13 residues. In germline, CDR1 is SEHNR, CDR2 FQNEAQ (reference sequence).

The chain carries TRBV7-9 and TRBJ2-7; TRBD1 or TRBD2 may be the D gene (6 bases each). The CDR3 sequence is 14 residues long. CDR1 is SEHNR and CDR2 is FQNEAQ in the germline V gene (reference sequence). The V end lost 4 bases, the J end lost 4 bases, and 14 bases lay between the germline ends. The CDR3, as DNA: TGTGCCAGCAGCTCAGGAGGGGGGTTTTACGAGCAGTACTTC. Translating gives CASSSGGGFYEQYF.